A selection of T cell receptor beta chains follows, all from one sample in a study of T cell responses to AZD1222 COVID-19 vaccine. Clones were read by immunoSEQ multiplex PCR, and TCRdb kept only the in-frame ones, dropping some. The top ten hold around 3% of the sample, which has about 99,000 clones, around 87% seen once. The sequences come from peripheral blood, collected on day 0 of AZD1222 vaccination. These receptors all come from an adult in good health. CDR3s include the opening cysteine and the closing phenylalanine or tryptophan. Fields, in order: D gene, J gene, V gene, clone size, CDR3 DNA, CDR3 protein. A D gene is named only where the DNA matches it firmly. Size values are once, few and many counts, or a class for expanded clones, and some rows have none.

d_gene: -
j_gene: TRBJ2-5
v_gene: TRBV5-1
abundance: -
CDR3nt: TGCGCCAGCAGCTTAGGGGGGACGGGAGGTCGAGAGACCCAGTACTTC
CDR3aa: CASSLGGTGGRETQYF

d_gene: -
j_gene: TRBJ2-5
v_gene: TRBV3-1/TRBV3-2
abundance: -
CDR3nt: TGTGCCAGCAGCCAAGATGGGGGGCTGGGGGAGACCCAGTACTTC
CDR3aa: CASSQDGGLGETQYF

d_gene: TRBD1
j_gene: TRBJ2-7
v_gene: TRBV28
abundance: -
CDR3nt: TGTGCCAGCAGTCCTGCAGACAGGGGACGTGTCGAGCAGTACTTC
CDR3aa: CASSPADRGRVEQYF

d_gene: -
j_gene: TRBJ1-1
v_gene: TRBV5-4
abundance: -
CDR3nt: TGTGCCAGCAGCCCCGCGGGCAGGGCGTACACTGAAGCTTTCTTT
CDR3aa: CASSPAGRAYTEAFF

d_gene: -
j_gene: TRBJ1-1
v_gene: TRBV19
abundance: -
CDR3nt: TGTGCCAGTAGTACCCCGGGGGGAAACACTGAAGCTTTCTTT
CDR3aa: CASSTPGGNTEAFF

d_gene: TRBD2
j_gene: TRBJ2-3
v_gene: TRBV30
abundance: -
CDR3nt: TGTGCCTGGGAAGAGTCCGTACTAGCGGAAAACACAGATACGCAGTATTTT
CDR3aa: CAWEESVLAENTDTQYF

d_gene: -
j_gene: TRBJ1-5
v_gene: TRBV30
abundance: once
CDR3nt: TGTGCCTGGAGTGTAGTGCCCGACCGCGGTCAGCCCCAGCATTTT
CDR3aa: CAWSVVPDRGQPQHF

d_gene: -
j_gene: TRBJ2-7
v_gene: TRBV19
abundance: -
CDR3nt: TGTGCCAGTAGTATATCCGCCGCTAGTGGGGGCTACTACTCCTACGAGCAGTACTTC
CDR3aa: CASSISAASGGYYSYEQYF

d_gene: -
j_gene: TRBJ2-2
v_gene: TRBV19
abundance: -
CDR3nt: TGTGCCAGTAGTCCCCCAGGCTACACCGGGGAGCTGTTTTTT
CDR3aa: CASSPPGYTGELFF

d_gene: TRBD1
j_gene: TRBJ2-3
v_gene: TRBV6-6
abundance: -
CDR3nt: TGTGCCAGCAGTCCAACACCGAAAACAGGGACAGTAAGGCCAGATACGCAGTATTTT
CDR3aa: CASSPTPKTGTVRPDTQYF

d_gene: -
j_gene: TRBJ1-5
v_gene: TRBV28
abundance: once
CDR3nt: TGTGCCAGCAGTACTTGGGCCCAGCCCCAGCATTTT
CDR3aa: CASSTWAQPQHF

d_gene: -
j_gene: TRBJ2-1
v_gene: TRBV19
abundance: few
CDR3nt: TGTGCCAGTAGTAAAGCAAGGGCGGAAAACATCAATGAGCAGTTCTTC
CDR3aa: CASSKARAENINEQFF

d_gene: -
j_gene: TRBJ2-5
v_gene: TRBV6-1
abundance: -
CDR3nt: TGTGCCAGCAGTGAAGCGCTTCGGGACCCCGGAGAGACCCAGTACTTC
CDR3aa: CASSEALRDPGETQYF

d_gene: -
j_gene: TRBJ2-2
v_gene: TRBV9
abundance: -
CDR3nt: TGTGCCAGCAGCGCCGATCCAGTCACCGGGGAGCTGTTTTTT
CDR3aa: CASSADPVTGELFF

d_gene: TRBD2
j_gene: TRBJ2-3
v_gene: TRBV3-1/TRBV3-2
abundance: -
CDR3nt: TGTGCCAGCAGCCCCCCGGGACTAGCAGATACGCAGTATTTT
CDR3aa: CASSPPGLADTQYF

d_gene: TRBD2
j_gene: TRBJ2-5
v_gene: TRBV6-2/TRBV6-3
abundance: -
CDR3nt: TGTGCCAGCAGTTACTCGTTGGGACTAGTGATGCAAGAGACCCAGTACTTC
CDR3aa: CASSYSLGLVMQETQYF

d_gene: -
j_gene: TRBJ1-1
v_gene: TRBV5-1
abundance: -
CDR3nt: TGCGCCAGCAGCCCCAGATCGGAGGCTGAAGCTTTCTTT
CDR3aa: CASSPRSEAEAFF

d_gene: TRBD2
j_gene: TRBJ2-1
v_gene: TRBV19
abundance: -
CDR3nt: TGTGCCAGTAGTATTCCGGGAGGGCCCTATAATGAGCAGTTCTTC
CDR3aa: CASSIPGGPYNEQFF

d_gene: -
j_gene: TRBJ1-2
v_gene: TRBV19
abundance: -
CDR3nt: TGTGCCAGTAGCAGGGACCGAAACTATGGCTACACCTTC
CDR3aa: CASSRDRNYGYTF

d_gene: -
j_gene: TRBJ2-4
v_gene: TRBV21-1
abundance: -
CDR3nt: TGTGCCAGCAGCCGGGACAAAAACATTCAGTACTTC
CDR3aa: CASSRDKNIQYF

d_gene: TRBD1
j_gene: TRBJ2-5
v_gene: TRBV20-1
abundance: -
CDR3nt: TGCAGTGCTAGTGTACCCGGGACAGCAGAAGAGACCCAGTACTTC
CDR3aa: CSASVPGTAEETQYF

d_gene: TRBD2
j_gene: TRBJ2-1
v_gene: TRBV5-4
abundance: -
CDR3nt: TGTGCCAGCAGCCCCACCGGACTAGCCAATGAGCAGTTCTTC
CDR3aa: CASSPTGLANEQFF